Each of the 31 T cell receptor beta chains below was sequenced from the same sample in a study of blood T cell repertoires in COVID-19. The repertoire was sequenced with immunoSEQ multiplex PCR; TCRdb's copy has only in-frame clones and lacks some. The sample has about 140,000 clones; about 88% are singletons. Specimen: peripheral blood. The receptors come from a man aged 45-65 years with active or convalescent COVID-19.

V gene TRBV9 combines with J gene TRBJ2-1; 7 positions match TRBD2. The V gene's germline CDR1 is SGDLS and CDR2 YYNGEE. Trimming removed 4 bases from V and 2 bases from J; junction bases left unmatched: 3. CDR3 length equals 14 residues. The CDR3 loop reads CASSLTSAYNEQFF. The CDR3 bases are TGTGCCAGCAGCCTAACTAGCGCCTACAATGAGCAGTTCTTC. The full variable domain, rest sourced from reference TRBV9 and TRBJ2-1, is DSGVTQTPKHLITATGQRVTLRCSPRSGDLSVYWYQQSLDQGLQFLIQYYNGEERAKGNILERFSAQQFPDLHSELNLSSLELGDSALYFCASSLTSAYNEQFFGPGTRLTVL.

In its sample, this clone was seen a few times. CDR3 nucleotide sequence: TGCGCCAGCAGCCAAGCGGCGGGGACCACCGGGGAGCTGTTTTTT. Translating it yields CASSQAAGTTGELFF. This chain links TRBV4-3 with TRBJ2-2; tentatively, D is TRBD2 (6 bases). The CDR3 has 15 residues. The germline V gene has CDR1 LGHNA and CDR2 YSLEER. V was shortened by 1 base and J by 4 bases, with 10 bases between the two germline ends.

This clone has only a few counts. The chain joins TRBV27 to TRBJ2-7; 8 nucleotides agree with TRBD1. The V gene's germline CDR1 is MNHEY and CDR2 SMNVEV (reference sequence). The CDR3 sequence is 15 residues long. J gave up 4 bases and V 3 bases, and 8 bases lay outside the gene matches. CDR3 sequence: CASSFKAGGGYEQYF. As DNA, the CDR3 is TGTGCCAGCAGTTTTAAGGCAGGGGGCGGGTACGAGCAGTACTTC.

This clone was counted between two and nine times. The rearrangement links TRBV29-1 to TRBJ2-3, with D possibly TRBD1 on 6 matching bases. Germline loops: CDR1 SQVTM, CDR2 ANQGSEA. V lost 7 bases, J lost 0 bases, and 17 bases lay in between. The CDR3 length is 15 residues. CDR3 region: CSGSSGTSSTDTQYF. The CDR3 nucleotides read TGCAGCGGATCCTCCGGGACATCTAGCACAGATACGCAGTATTTT.

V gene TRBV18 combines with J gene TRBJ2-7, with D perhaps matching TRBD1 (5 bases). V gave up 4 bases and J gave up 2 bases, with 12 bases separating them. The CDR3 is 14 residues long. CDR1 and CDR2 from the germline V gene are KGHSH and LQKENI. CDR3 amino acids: CASSLGAATYEQYF. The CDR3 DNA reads TGTGCCAGCTCACTAGGGGCGGCAACCTACGAGCAGTACTTC. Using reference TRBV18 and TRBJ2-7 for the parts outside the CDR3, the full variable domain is NAGVMQNPRHLVRRRGQEARLRCSPMKGHSHVYWYRQLPEEGLKFMVYLQKENIIDESGMPKERFSAEFPKEGPSILRIQQVVRGDSAAYFCASSLGAATYEQYFGPGTRLTVT.

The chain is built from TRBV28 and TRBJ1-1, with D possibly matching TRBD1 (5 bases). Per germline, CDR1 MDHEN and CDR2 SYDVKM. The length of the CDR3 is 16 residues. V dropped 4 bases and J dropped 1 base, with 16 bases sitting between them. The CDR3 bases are TGTGCCAGCAGTTACACCGGGAGGGACCCGAACACTGAAGCTTTCTTT. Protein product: CASSYTGRDPNTEAFF.

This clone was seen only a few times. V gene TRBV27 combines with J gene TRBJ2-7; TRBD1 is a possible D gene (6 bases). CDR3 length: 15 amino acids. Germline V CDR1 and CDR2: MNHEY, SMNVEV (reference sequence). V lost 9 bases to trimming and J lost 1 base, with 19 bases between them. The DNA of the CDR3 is TGTGCCAGAAACCCCGGTCAGGGGCTTTCCTACGAGCAGTACTTC. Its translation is CARNPGQGLSYEQYF.

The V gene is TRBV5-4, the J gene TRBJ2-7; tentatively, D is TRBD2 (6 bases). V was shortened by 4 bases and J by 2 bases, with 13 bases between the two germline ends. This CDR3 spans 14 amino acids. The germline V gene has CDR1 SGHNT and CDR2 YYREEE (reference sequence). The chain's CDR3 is CASSGGLPPYEQYF. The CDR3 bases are TGTGCCAGCAGCGGGGGACTCCCTCCCTACGAGCAGTACTTC.

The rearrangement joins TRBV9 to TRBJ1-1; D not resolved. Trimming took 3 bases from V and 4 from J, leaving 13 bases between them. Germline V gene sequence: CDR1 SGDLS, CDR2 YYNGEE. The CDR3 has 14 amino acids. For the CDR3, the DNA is TGTGCCAGCAGCGCGCAGGTGGCCGGCACTGAAGCTTTCTTT. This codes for CASSAQVAGTEAFF.

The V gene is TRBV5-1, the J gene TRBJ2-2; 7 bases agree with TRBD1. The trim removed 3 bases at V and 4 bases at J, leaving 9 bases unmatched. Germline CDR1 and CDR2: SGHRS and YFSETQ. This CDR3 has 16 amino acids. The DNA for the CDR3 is TGCGCCAGCAGCTCCCCGGGACAGCATTCCACCGGGGAGCTGTTTTTT. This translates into CASSSPGQHSTGELFF.

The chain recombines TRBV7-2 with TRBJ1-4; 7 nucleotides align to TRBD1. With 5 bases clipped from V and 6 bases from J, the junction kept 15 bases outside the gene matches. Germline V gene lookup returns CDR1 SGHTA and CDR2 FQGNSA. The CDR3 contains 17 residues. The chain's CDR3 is CASSQVFDAGTDEKLFF. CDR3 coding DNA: TGTGCCAGCAGCCAAGTTTTCGACGCCGGGACAGATGAAAAACTGTTTTTT.

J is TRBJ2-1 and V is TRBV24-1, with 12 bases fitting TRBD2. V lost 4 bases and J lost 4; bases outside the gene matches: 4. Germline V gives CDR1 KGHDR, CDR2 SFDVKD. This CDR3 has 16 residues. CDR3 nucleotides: TGTGCCACCAGTGACCCGACTAGCGGGAGTTACAATGAGCAGTTCTTC. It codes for CATSDPTSGSYNEQFF.

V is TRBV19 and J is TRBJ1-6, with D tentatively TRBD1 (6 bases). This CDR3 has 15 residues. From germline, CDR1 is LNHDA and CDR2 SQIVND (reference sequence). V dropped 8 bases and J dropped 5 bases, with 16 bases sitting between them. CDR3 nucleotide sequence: TGTGCCAGTGGAGCGCCGGGACAACATAATTCACCCCTCCACTTT. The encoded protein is CASGAPGQHNSPLHF. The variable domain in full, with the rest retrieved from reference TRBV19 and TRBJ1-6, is DGGITQSPKYLFRKEGQNVTLSCEQNLNHDAMYWYRQDPGQGLRLIYYSQIVNDFQKGDIAEGYSVSREKKESFPLTVTSAQKNPTAFYLCASGAPGQHNSPLHFGNGTRLTVT.

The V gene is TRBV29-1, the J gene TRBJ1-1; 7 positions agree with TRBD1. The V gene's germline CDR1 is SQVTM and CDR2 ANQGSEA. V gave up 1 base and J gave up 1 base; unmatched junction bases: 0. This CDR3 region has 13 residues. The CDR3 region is CSVEGTGNTEAFF. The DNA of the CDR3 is TGCAGCGTTGAAGGGACAGGGAACACTGAAGCTTTCTTT.

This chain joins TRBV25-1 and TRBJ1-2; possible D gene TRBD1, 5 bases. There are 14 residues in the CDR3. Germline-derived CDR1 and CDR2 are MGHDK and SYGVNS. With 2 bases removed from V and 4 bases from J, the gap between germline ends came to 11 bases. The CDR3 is CASSEGGVGYGYTF. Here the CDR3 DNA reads TGTGCCAGCAGTGAAGGAGGGGTCGGCTATGGCTACACCTTC.

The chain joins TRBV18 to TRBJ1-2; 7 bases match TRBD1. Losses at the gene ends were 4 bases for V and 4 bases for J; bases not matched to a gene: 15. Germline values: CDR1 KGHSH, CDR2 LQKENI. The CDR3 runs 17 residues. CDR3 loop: CASSRSIGATGSYGYTF. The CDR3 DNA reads TGTGCCAGCTCACGTTCAATTGGCGCGACAGGGAGCTATGGCTACACCTTC.

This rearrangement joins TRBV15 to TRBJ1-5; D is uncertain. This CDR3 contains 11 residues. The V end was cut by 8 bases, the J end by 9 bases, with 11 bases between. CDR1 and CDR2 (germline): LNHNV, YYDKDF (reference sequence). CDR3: CATGGRGPQHF. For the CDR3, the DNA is TGTGCCACCGGAGGGAGAGGGCCCCAGCATTTT.

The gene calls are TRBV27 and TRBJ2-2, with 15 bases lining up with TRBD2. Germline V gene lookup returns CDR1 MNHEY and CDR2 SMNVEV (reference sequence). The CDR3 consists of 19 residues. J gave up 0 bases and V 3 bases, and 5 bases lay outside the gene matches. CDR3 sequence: CASSLRGLAGGTNTGELFF. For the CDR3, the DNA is TGTGCCAGCAGTTTGCGGGGACTAGCGGGAGGAACGAACACCGGGGAGCTGTTTTTT.

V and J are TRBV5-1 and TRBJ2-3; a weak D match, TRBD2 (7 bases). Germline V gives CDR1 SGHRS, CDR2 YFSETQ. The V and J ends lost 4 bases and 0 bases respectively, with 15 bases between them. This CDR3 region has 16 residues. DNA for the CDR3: TGCGCCAGCAGCCCCCCGGGGGGCGGAAGCACAGATACGCAGTATTTT. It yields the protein CASSPPGGGSTDTQYF.

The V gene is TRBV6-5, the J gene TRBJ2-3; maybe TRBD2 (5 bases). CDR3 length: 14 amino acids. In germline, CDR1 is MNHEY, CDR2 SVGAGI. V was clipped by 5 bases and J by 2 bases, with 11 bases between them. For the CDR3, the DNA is TGTGCCAGCAGTCGAACTAGTACCACAGATACGCAGTATTTT. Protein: CASSRTSTTDTQYF.

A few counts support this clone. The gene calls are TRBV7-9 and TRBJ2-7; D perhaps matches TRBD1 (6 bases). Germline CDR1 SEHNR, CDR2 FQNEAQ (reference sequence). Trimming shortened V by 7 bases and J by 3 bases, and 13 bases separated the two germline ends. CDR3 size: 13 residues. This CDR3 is CASNQPDSYEQYF. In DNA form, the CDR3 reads TGTGCCAGCAACCAGCCGGACAGCTACGAGCAGTACTTC.

The DNA of the CDR3 is TGCGCCAGCAGCCAAGAAGGAGGAGCGGGAGACGAGACCCAGTACTTC. Protein product: CASSQEGGAGDETQYF. The J gene is TRBJ2-5, the V gene TRBV4-1; 8 positions agree with TRBD2. Germline V gene data show CDR1 as MGHRA and CDR2 as YSYEKL. The CDR3 covers 16 residues. J lost 5 bases, V lost 0 bases, and 8 bases had no gene match.

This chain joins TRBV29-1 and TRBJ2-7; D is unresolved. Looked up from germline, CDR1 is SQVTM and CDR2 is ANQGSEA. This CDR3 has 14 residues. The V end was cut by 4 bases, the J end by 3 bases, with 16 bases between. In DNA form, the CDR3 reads TGCAGCGTTGTCCCCCGGAGCAAGAACTACGAGCAGTACTTC. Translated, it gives CSVVPRSKNYEQYF.

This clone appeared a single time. The CDR3 region is CASSYSLDAGTGELFF. The CDR3 DNA reads as TGTGCCAGCAGTTACTCGCTGGACGCGGGCACCGGGGAGCTGTTTTTT. The gene calls are TRBV6-5 and TRBJ2-2; D may be TRBD2 (5 bases). V gave up 0 bases and J gave up 4 bases, with 12 bases separating them. Germline V gene data show CDR1 as MNHEY and CDR2 as SVGAGI. This CDR3 comprises 16 residues.

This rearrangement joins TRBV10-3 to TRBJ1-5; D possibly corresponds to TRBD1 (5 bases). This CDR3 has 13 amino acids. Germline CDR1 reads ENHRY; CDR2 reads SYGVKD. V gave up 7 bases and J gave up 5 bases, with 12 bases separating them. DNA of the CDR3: TGTGCCATCACCTCAGGGTTCGATCAGCCCCAGCATTTT. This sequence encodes CAITSGFDQPQHF.

CDR3 DNA sequence: TGTGCCATTGGCCCAGGGTTTACAGGAAACACCATATATTTT. Its protein product is CAIGPGFTGNTIYF. This chain uses TRBV28 with TRBJ1-3; weak D call: TRBD1 (5 bases). Trimming pared 10 bases from V and 4 bases from J, leaving 17 bases between. Germline V gene lookup returns CDR1 MDHEN and CDR2 SYDVKM. This CDR3 has 14 amino acids.

CDR3 residues: CASSEVQGQPQHF. The CDR3 region has the DNA TGTGCCAGCAGTGAAGTACAGGGTCAGCCCCAGCATTTT. The chain combines TRBV6-1 with TRBJ1-5, with D tentatively TRBD1 (6 bases). With 1 base removed from V and 6 bases from J, the gap between germline ends came to 7 bases. The CDR3 contains 13 residues. Germline CDR1 is MNHNS and CDR2 is SASEGT.

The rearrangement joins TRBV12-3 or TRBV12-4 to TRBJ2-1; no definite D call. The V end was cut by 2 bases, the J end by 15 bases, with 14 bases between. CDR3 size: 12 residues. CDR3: CASSLYGPPRFF. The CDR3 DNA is TGTGCCAGCAGTTTATATGGCCCGCCTCGGTTCTTC.

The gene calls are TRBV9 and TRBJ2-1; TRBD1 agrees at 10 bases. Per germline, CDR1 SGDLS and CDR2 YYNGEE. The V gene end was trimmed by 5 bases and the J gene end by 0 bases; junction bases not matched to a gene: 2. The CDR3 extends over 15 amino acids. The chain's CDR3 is CASSRTGGSYNEQFF. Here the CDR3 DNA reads TGTGCCAGCAGTCGGACAGGGGGCTCCTACAATGAGCAGTTCTTC.

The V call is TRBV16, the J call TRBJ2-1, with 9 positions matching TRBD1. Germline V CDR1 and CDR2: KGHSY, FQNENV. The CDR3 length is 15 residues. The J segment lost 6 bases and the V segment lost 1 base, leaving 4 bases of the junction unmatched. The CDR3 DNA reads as TGTGCCAGCAGCCAATTGTCGACAGGGGGCAATGAGCAGTTCTTC. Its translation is CASSQLSTGGNEQFF.

Here the CDR3 DNA reads TGCGCCAGCAGCTTGGGCCAGCCGGGACAGGAGAAAGAGACCCAGTACTTC. Translated: CASSLGQPGQEKETQYF. The chain employs TRBV5-1 and TRBJ2-5; TRBD1 aligns across 8 bases. Trimming at V came to 0 bases and at J to 3 bases, leaving 10 bases not matched to a gene. The CDR3 totals 17 residues. Germline CDR1 SGHRS, CDR2 YFSETQ.